This entry lists 17 T cell receptor beta chains sequenced from one sample in a study of T-cell reconstitution after alpha-beta-depleted transplantation in children. It was with unique molecular identifiers that the TCRbeta library was prepared. One entry per CDR3 protein, called by TCRdb with MiXCR from the PCR reads. The sample has roughly 170,000 distinct CDR3 sequences, about 6.4% seen once; the top ten hold 3% to 3.5%. Specimen: PBMCs from the stem cell graft donor, collected from the stem cell graft. Every receptor here comes from a human donor who donated a stem cell graft to a child with Wiskott-Aldrich syndrome.

Ten or more counts support this clonotype. The genes are TRBV4-3 and TRBJ2-1; D might be TRBD2 (6 bases). Trimming took 0 bases from V and 4 from J, leaving 19 bases between them. This CDR3 contains 18 residues. Germline CDR1 is LGHNA and CDR2 is YSLEER. Here the CDR3 DNA reads TGCGCCAGCAGCCAAGATCCCGGGGGTCGAGGGAGATACAATGAGCAGTTCTTC. It specifies CASSQDPGGRGRYNEQFF.

This clonotype was found many times. The rearrangement links TRBV19 to TRBJ1-5, with 8 positions matching TRBD1. The CDR3 runs 13 residues. J lost 3 bases, V lost 10 bases, and 5 bases had no gene match. From germline, CDR1 is LNHDA and CDR2 SQIVND (reference sequence). The CDR3 loop is CATKTGDNQPQHF. The CDR3 DNA reads TGTGCCACTAAGACAGGGGACAATCAGCCCCAGCATTTT.

The chain uses TRBV28 and TRBJ1-5; TRBD1 is a possible D gene (6 bases). CDR3 length: 12 residues. Trimming stripped 3 bases from V and 9 bases from J, with 9 bases between. Germline-derived CDR1 and CDR2 are MDHEN and SYDVKM. The CDR3 region is CASSFEDRPQHF. The CDR3 nucleotides are TGTGCCAGCAGTTTTGAGGACAGGCCCCAGCATTTT.

V gene TRBV5-1 combines with J gene TRBJ2-1; possibly TRBD2 for D (7 bases). Trimming shortened V by 4 bases and J by 5 bases, and 13 bases separated the two germline ends. CDR1 and CDR2 (germline): SGHRS, YFSETQ. The CDR3 extends over 14 amino acids. The CDR3 protein is CASSEGGTNNEQFF. The CDR3 DNA reads TGCGCCAGCAGCGAGGGGGGGACAAACAATGAGCAGTTCTTC. The variable domain in full, completed from reference TRBV5-1 and TRBJ2-1, reads KAGVTQTPRYLIKTRGQQVTLSCSPISGHRSVSWYQQTPGQGLQFLFEYFSETQRNKGNFPGRFSGRQFSNSRSEMNVSTLELGDSALYLCASSEGGTNNEQFFGPGTRLTVL.

The table lists this clonotype with many counts. This chain uses TRBV6-1 with TRBJ2-3, with 10 bases aligning to TRBD2. The CDR3 contains 15 residues. The trim removed 4 bases at V and 3 bases at J, leaving 4 bases unmatched. CDR1 and CDR2 (germline): MNHNS, SASEGT. CDR3 sequence reads: CASSVTAGGTDTQYF. Written as DNA, the CDR3 is TGTGCCAGCAGTGTTACAGCGGGGGGGACAGATACGCAGTATTTT.

This clonotype was found many times. The chain has TRBV6-4 and TRBJ2-3; 7 nucleotides agree with TRBD1. In germline, CDR1 is MRHNA, CDR2 SNTAGT. With V trimmed by 4 bases and J by 5 bases, 6 bases remained unmatched. The CDR3 extends over 14 amino acids. Written as DNA, the CDR3 is TGTGCCAGCAGTGTCGAGGGGGCTGGAGATACGCAGTATTTT. Translated, it gives CASSVEGAGDTQYF.

This clonotype was seen at least ten times. The V call is TRBV29-1, the J call TRBJ1-2; the D gene is possibly TRBD1 (6 bases). Trimming left V 4 bases short and J 6 bases short, with 24 bases between. Germline loops: CDR1 SQVTM, CDR2 ANQGSEA. CDR3 size: 16 residues. The CDR3 loop reads CSVGEAGVLSEDGYTF. Here the CDR3 DNA reads TGCAGCGTTGGAGAGGCAGGGGTGTTGAGTGAGGATGGCTACACCTTC.

The sample holds a few counts of this clonotype. The J gene is TRBJ2-3, the V gene TRBV29-1; D not resolved. The CDR3 is made up of 14 amino acids. Trimming pared 6 bases from V and 0 bases from J, leaving 13 bases between. Germline CDR1 is SQVTM and CDR2 is ANQGSEA. As DNA, the CDR3 is TGCAGCGTCGACGGAACACCTAGCACAGATACGCAGTATTTT. Protein sequence: CSVDGTPSTDTQYF.

The chain joins TRBV15 to TRBJ1-2, with D perhaps TRBD1 (5 bases). Trimming pared 0 bases from V and 7 bases from J, leaving 6 bases between. Looked up from germline, CDR1 is LNHNV and CDR2 is YYDKDF (reference sequence). The CDR3 loop spans 12 amino acids. CDR3 sequence: CATSRDGGGYTF. The CDR3 coding sequence is TGTGCCACCAGCAGAGATGGGGGTGGCTACACCTTC.

The CDR3, as DNA: TGTGCCAGCTCCGAGGAGCAAGAGACCCAGTACTTC. As protein: CASSEEQETQYF. The J gene is TRBJ2-5, the V gene TRBV18; no clear D gene. The germline V gene encodes CDR1 KGHSH and CDR2 LQKENI. The CDR3 covers 12 residues. V was shortened by 6 bases and J by 2 bases, with 7 bases between the two germline ends.

This clonotype was seen ten or more times. This chain connects TRBV6-6 to TRBJ2-2, with TRBD2 matching 7 bases. The germline V gene encodes CDR1 MNHNY and CDR2 SVGAGI (reference sequence). The ends lost 5 bases at V and 8 bases at J; junction bases unmatched: 11. This CDR3 comprises 15 residues. The DNA of the CDR3 is TGTGCCAGCAGTACTTCCGCCGGGGGAGGGGGGGAGCTGTTTTTT. Translated: CASSTSAGGGGELFF.

This clonotype was seen ten or more times. The chain links TRBV12-3 or TRBV12-4 to TRBJ2-2, with 7 bases identical to TRBD1. The CDR3 has 15 amino acids. V shed 6 bases, J shed 5 bases, and the junction held 9 bases outside the gene matches. The CDR3 spells CASSPRGFSTGELFF. DNA of the CDR3: TGTGCCAGCAGCCCCAGGGGGTTCAGTACCGGGGAGCTGTTTTTT.

This clonotype was recorded many times. The chain employs TRBV2 and TRBJ2-7, with TRBD2 matching over 7 bases. The germline gives CDR1 SNHLY, CDR2 FYNNEI. With 8 bases clipped from V and 3 bases from J, the junction kept 16 bases outside the gene matches. This CDR3 spans 16 amino acids. CDR3 DNA: TGTGCCAGCGTGCCGGGACTACCTTTGGGGAGCTACGAGCAGTACTTC. Encoded protein: CASVPGLPLGSYEQYF.

The chain carries TRBV5-6 and TRBJ1-5; the D is unclear. The CDR3 is 15 amino acids. Trimming cost V 0 bases and J 6 bases, with 13 bases left between them. Germline V gene data show CDR1 as SGHDT and CDR2 as YYEEEE. The CDR3 DNA sequence: TGTGCCAGCAGCTTGGAAGGTCAGTTCGGTCAGCCCCAGCATTTT. Translating gives CASSLEGQFGQPQHF.

This clonotype came up a few times. CDR3 sequence: CASSLAPGTANTEAFF. CDR3 coding DNA: TGCGCCAGCAGCTTGGCCCCCGGGACAGCGAACACTGAAGCTTTCTTT. The V gene is TRBV5-1, the J gene TRBJ1-1, with 7 nucleotides matching TRBD1. There are 16 residues in the CDR3. V was clipped by 0 bases and J by 1 base; unmatched bases: 6. Per germline, CDR1 SGHRS and CDR2 YFSETQ.

J is TRBJ2-1 and V is TRBV10-3; the D gene is possibly TRBD1 (5 bases). The CDR3 is 16 residues long. Per the germline V gene, CDR1 is ENHRY and CDR2 is SYGVKD. Trimming left V 0 bases short and J 0 bases short, with 9 bases between. CDR3: CAISESWTNSYNEQFF. The DNA for the CDR3 is TGTGCCATCAGTGAGTCGTGGACAAACTCCTACAATGAGCAGTTCTTC.

This clonotype has a count of ten or more. This chain uses TRBV12-3 or TRBV12-4 with TRBJ1-2; 9 positions match TRBD1. The junction had 12 bases not matched to a gene; V was cut back by 5 bases and J by 8 bases. The CDR3 spans 15 residues. The CDR3 loop is CASSRTGAGTRGYTF. The CDR3 DNA reads as TGTGCCAGCAGTAGGACAGGGGCGGGAACAAGAGGCTACACCTTC.